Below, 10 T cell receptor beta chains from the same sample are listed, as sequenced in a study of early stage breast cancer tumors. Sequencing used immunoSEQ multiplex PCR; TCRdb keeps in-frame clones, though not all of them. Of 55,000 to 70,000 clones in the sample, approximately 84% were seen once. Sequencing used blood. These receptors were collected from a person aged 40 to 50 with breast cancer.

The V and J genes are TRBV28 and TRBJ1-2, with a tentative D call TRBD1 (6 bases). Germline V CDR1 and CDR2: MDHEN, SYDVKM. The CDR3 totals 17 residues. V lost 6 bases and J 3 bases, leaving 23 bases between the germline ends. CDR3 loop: CASSSFGGSRTYYGYTF. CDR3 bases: TGTGCCAGCAGCTCTTTCGGGGGCTCCCGGACTTACTATGGCTACACCTTC.

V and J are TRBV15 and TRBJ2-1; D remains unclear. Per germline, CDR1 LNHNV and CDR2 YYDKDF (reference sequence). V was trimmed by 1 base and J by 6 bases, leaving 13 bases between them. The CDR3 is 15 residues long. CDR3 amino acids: CATSRVSLSGNEQFF. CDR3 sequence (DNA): TGTGCCACCAGCAGAGTGTCGTTGTCCGGCAATGAGCAGTTCTTC. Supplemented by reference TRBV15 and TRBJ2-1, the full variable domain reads DAMVIQNPRYQVTQFGKPVTLSCSQTLNHNVMYWYQQKSSQAPKLLFHYYDKDFNNEADTPDNFQSRRPNTSFCFLDIRSPGLGDTAMYLCATSRVSLSGNEQFFGPGTRLTVL.

The chain's CDR3 is CASRGWAGDGEQYF. DNA of the CDR3: TGTGCCAGCAGGGGGTGGGCTGGGGATGGTGAGCAGTACTTC. The rearrangement uses TRBV6-6 and TRBJ2-7; D is uncertain. Germline CDR1 reads MNHNY; CDR2 reads SVGAGI (reference sequence). The CDR3 is 14 residues long. Between the trimmed V and J ends, which lost 6 bases and 7 bases, there was a span of 19 bases.

The CDR3 bases are TGTGCCAGCAGCTACGGGACAGGTGTTAATGAAAAACTGTTTTTT. This encodes CASSYGTGVNEKLFF. The gene calls are TRBV11-2 and TRBJ1-4; the match to TRBD1 covers 8 bases. CDR3 length equals 15 residues. Trimming removed 4 bases from V and 4 bases from J; junction bases left unmatched: 5. Germline V gene lookup returns CDR1 SGHAT and CDR2 FQNNGV.

The CDR3 bases are TGCGCCAGCAGCCTCGTGGGGGATGAGCAGTTCTTC. Translated: CASSLVGDEQFF. The chain joins TRBV5-1 to TRBJ2-1, with D perhaps given as TRBD1 or TRBD2 (5 bases each). V was pared by 4 bases and J by 8 bases, with 10 bases between. Germline values: CDR1 SGHRS, CDR2 YFSETQ. The CDR3 is 12 residues long. The entire variable domain, with the rest obtained from reference TRBV5-1 and TRBJ2-1, is as follows: KAGVTQTPRYLIKTRGQQVTLSCSPISGHRSVSWYQQTPGQGLQFLFEYFSETQRNKGNFPGRFSGRQFSNSRSEMNVSTLELGDSALYLCASSLVGDEQFFGPGTRLTVL.

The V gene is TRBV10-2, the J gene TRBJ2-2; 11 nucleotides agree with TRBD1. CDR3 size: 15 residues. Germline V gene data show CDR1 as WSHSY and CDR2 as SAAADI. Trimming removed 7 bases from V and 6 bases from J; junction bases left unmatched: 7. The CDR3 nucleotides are TGCGCCAGCATACCGGGACAGGGGGAACCCGGGGAGCTGTTTTTT. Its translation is CASIPGQGEPGELFF.

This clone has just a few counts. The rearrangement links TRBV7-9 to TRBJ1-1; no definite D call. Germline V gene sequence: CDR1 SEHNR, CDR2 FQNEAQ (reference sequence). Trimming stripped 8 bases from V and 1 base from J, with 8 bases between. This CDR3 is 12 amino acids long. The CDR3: CASGMPNTEAFF. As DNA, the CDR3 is TGTGCCAGCGGAATGCCGAACACTGAAGCTTTCTTT.

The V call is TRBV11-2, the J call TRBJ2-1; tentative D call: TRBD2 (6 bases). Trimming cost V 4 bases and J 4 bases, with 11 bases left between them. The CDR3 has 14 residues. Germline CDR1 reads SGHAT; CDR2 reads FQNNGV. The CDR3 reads CASSWGVIYNEQFF. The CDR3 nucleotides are TGTGCCAGCAGCTGGGGGGTGATTTACAATGAGCAGTTCTTC.

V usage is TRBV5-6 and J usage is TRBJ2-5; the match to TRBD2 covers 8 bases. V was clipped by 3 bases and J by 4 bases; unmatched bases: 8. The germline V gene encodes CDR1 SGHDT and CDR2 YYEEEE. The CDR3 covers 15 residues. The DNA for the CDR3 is TGTGCCAGCAGCTCGGGAGGGAGGGCCGGAGAGACCCAGTACTTC. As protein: CASSSGGRAGETQYF. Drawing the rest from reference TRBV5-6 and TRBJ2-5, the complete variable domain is DAGVTQSPTHLIKTRGQQVTLRCSPKSGHDTVSWYQQALGQGPQFIFQYYEEEERQRGNFPDRFSGHQFPNYSSELNVNALLLGDSALYLCASSSGGRAGETQYFGPGTRLLVL.

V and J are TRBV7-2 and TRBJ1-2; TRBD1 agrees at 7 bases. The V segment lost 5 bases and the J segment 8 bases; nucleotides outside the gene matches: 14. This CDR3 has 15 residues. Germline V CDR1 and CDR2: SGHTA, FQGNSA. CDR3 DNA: TGTGCCAGCAGCCCCCCAGGCGGCAGGGGGATAGGCTACACCTTC. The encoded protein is CASSPPGGRGIGYTF.